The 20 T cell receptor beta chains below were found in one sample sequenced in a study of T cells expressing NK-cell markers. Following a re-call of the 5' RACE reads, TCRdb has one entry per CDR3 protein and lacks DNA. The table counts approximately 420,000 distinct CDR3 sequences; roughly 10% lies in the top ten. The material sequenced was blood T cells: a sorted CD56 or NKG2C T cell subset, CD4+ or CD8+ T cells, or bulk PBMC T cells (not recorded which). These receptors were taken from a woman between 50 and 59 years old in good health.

This chain's CDR3 is CASSLGTGWYGYTF. The genes are TRBV11-2 and TRBJ1-2; without DNA, the TCRdb call of TRBD1 cannot be checked. This CDR3 contains 14 residues. Germline V lookup: CDR1 SGHAT, CDR2 FQNNGV.

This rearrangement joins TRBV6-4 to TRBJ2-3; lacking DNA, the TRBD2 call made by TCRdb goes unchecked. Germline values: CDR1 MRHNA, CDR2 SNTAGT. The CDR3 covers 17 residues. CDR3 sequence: CASSASTSGYGGDTQYF.

The CDR3 reads CASSEHGRETQYF. V is TRBV6-1 and J is TRBJ2-5. The germline gives CDR1 MNHNS, CDR2 SASEGT. The CDR3 spans 13 residues.

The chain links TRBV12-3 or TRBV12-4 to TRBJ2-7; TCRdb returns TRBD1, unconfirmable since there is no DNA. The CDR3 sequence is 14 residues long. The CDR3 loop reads CASSYSRVRNEQYF.

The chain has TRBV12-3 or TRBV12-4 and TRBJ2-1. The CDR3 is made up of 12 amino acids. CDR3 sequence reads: CASRGLYNEQFF.

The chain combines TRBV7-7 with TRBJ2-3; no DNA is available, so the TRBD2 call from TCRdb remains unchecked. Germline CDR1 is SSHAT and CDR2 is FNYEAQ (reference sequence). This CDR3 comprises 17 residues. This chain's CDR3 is CASSLGFSGRRGDTQYF.

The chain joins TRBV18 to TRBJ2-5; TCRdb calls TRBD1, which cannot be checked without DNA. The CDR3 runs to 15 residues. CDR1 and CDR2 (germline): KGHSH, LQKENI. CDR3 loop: CASSPIHRGWETQYF.

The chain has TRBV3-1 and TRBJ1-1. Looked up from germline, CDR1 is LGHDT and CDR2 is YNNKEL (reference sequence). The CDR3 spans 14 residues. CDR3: CASSRPSWGTEAFF.

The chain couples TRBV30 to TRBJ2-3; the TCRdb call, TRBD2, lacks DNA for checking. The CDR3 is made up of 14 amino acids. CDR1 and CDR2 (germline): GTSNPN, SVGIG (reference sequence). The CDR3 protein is CAWTAGGETDTQYF.

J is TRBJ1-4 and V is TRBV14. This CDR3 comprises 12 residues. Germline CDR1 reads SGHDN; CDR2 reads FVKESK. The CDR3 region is CASSQAGGVLFF.

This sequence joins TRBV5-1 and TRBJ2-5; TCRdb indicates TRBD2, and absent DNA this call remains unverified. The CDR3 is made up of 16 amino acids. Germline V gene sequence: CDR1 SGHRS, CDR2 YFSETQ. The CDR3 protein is CASSFRARQYQETQYF.

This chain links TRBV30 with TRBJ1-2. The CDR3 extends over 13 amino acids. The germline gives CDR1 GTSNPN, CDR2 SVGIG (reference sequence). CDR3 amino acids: CAWGAQANYGYTF.

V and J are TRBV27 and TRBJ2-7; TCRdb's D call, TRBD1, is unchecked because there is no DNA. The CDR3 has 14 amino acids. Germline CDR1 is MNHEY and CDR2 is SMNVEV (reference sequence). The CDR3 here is CASSLTGGIDEQYF.

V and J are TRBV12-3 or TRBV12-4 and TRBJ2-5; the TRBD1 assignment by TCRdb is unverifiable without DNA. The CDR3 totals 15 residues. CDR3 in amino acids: CASSPRVLGIETQYF.

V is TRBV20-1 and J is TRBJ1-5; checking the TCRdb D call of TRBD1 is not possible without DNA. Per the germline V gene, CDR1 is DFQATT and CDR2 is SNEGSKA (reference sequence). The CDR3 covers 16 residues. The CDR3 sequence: CSARDAVTGLFQPQHF.

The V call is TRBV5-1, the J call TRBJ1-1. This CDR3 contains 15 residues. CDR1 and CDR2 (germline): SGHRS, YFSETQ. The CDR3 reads CASSLGSGMNTEAFF. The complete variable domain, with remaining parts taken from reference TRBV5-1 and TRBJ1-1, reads KAGVTQTPRYLIKTRGQQVTLSCSPISGHRSVSWYQQTPGQGLQFLFEYFSETQRNKGNFPGRFSGRQFSNSRSEMNVSTLELGDSALYLCASSLGSGMNTEAFFGQGTRLTVV.

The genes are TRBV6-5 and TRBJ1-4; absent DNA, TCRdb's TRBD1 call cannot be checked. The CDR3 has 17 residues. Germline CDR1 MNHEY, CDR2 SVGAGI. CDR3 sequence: CASNTDREGATNEKLFF.

The CDR3 reads CSASPGLAVYEQYF. The chain employs TRBV20-1 and TRBJ2-7; TCRdb outputs TRBD2, but without DNA this stays unchecked. CDR3 size: 14 residues. The germline V gene has CDR1 DFQATT and CDR2 SNEGSKA (reference sequence).

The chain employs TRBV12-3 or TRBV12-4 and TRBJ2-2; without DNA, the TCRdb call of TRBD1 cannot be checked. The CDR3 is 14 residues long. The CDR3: CASSSPIRLGELFF.

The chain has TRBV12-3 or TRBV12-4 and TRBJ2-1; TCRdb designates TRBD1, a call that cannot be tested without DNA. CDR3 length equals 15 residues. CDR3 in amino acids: CASTRQGATAAEQFF.